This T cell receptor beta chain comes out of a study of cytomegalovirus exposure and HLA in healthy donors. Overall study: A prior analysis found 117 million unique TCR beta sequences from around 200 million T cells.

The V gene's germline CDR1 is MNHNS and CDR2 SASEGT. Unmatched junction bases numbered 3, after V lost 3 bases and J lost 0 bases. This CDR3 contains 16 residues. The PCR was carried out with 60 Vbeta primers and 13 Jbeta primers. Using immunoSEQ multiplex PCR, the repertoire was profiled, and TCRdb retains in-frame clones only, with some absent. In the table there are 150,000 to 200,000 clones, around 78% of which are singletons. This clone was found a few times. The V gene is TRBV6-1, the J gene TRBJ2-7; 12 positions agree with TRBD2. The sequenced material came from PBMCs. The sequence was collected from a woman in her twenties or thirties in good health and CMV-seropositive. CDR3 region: CASSEQGLAGSYEQYF. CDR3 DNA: TGTGCCAGCAGTGAGCAGGGACTAGCGGGCTCCTACGAGCAGTACTTC.